The following is a T cell receptor beta chain sequence with its context. Its antigen is currently unknown. Breast cancer patients provided tissue from their axillary draining lymph nodes. Trimming cost V 5 bases and J 1 base; bases outside gene matches: 10. CDR1 is SGHNT, CDR2 YYREEE, per germline (reference sequence). The CDR3 loop spans 19 amino acids. TCRdb called the multiplex PCR reads again in MiXCR, with one record for every CDR3 protein. Here the sample spans more than 80,000 distinct CDR3 sequences, about 29% being singletons. The sample comes from a study of breast tumors, draining lymph nodes, adjacent tissues. Study outcomes and limitations: Data only fit, rather than demonstrated, lymph node origin of most tumor T cells. Tumor repertoires ranked between lymph nodes and nontumor tissue in diversity, with V and J gene preferences. Compared with basal-like, luminal-like tumors shared significantly more repertoire with nontumor tissue.

This chain connects TRBV5-4 to TRBJ2-3, with 16 positions matching TRBD2. The sequenced sample consisted of axillary lymph node tissue. This TCR came from a female donor with breast cancer. Some clones in this sample may be carry-over from other donors' samples. For the CDR3, the DNA is TGTGCCAGCAGTTTGCCGGGACTAGCGGGAGGGAGGGGCACAGATACGCAGTATTTT. It is translated as CASSLPGLAGGRGTDTQYF.